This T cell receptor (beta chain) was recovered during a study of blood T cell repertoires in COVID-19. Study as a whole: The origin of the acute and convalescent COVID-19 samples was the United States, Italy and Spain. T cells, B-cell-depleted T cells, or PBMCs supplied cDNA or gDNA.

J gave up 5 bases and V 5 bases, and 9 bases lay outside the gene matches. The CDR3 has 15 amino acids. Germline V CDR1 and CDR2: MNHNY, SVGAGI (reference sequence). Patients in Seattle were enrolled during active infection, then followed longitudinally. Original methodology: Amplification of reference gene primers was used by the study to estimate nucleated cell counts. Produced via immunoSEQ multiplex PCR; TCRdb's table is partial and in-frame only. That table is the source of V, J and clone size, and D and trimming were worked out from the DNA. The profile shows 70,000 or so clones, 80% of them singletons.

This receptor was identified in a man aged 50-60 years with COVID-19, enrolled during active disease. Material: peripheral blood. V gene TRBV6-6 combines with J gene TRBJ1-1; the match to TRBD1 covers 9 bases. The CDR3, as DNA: TGTGCCAGCAGTCCCCCGGGGACAGGGAAAACTGAAGCTTTCTTT. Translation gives CASSPPGTGKTEAFF.